A single sample is the source of the 2 T cell receptor beta chains below, sequenced in a study of siplizumab effects on memory and regulatory T cells (dated by TCRdb to 2018 to 2020). Libraries were built with the immunoSEQ multiplex PCR assay. TCRdb took over this immuneACCESS table, retaining in-frame rearrangements with V and J assigned. Such tables are incomplete; in checked studies, under half of the missing clones stem from an unresolved V gene, and the remainder is unexplained. A total of about 100,000 clones appear in this sample, about 91% of them only once. The ten biggest clones cover roughly 2.7% of the sample. The sequencing sample was made of CD4+ T cells sorted from blood. The receptors originated from a human donor in good health. Some clones in this sample may be carry-over from other donors' samples.

The genes are TRBV28 and TRBJ2-2, with 7 bases that match TRBD1. The CDR3 runs to 15 residues. Losses at the gene ends were 5 bases for V and 6 bases for J; bases not matched to a gene: 9. Germline CDR1 MDHEN, CDR2 SYDVKM. The CDR3 sequence: CASSTSDRVSGELFF. CDR3 in DNA: TGTGCCAGCAGTACTTCAGACAGGGTGTCCGGGGAGCTGTTTTTT.

The CDR3 nucleotides are TGTGCCAGCAGCGCCGGGTGGAATGAGCAGTTCTTC. Translated: CASSAGWNEQFF. The V gene is TRBV27, the J gene TRBJ2-1; D is unclear. The CDR3 is 12 residues long. The ends were cut back, 6 bases at V and 7 bases at J, with 10 bases in the middle. Germline loops: CDR1 MNHEY, CDR2 SMNVEV (reference sequence).